The sequence of this TCR beta chain was determined in a study of control samples from healthy donors and cancer patients. Germline CDR1 SEHNR, CDR2 FQNEAQ (reference sequence). The CDR3 has 17 amino acids. The V gene lost 1 base and the J gene lost 5 bases, with 20 bases spanning the gap. Only in-frame clones appear in the TCRdb table, and some are missing; sequencing was by immunoSEQ multiplex PCR. The data show around 94,000 clones, roughly nine tenths seen once. Sequencing was carried out using blood. This sequence originates from a woman in her late teens or twenties in good health. The chain couples TRBV7-9 to TRBJ1-2; D might be TRBD1 (5 bases). The CDR3 DNA reads as TGTGCCAGCAGCTTAGGTGGGGCAGGGCTACAAAGGTATGGCTACACCTTC. Translation: CASSLGGAGLQRYGYTF.